This T cell receptor (beta chain) is drawn from a study of graft-versus-host responses after intestinal transplantation (dated by TCRdb to the early 2020s). General notes on the study: Multivisceral, liver-intestinal, or isolated intestinal transplants were received by the recipients. Instead of going to the commercial service, samples from a few later patients were sequenced in-house on an Illumina MiSeq and processed with MiXCR. The cohort enrolled under 25 intestinal transplant recipients including one retransplant, and a few patients lacking pretransplant specimens were excluded. Anti-thymocyte globulin induction was given to all recipients, followed by maintenance tacrolimus and steroids for two to four years. Alloreactive clones were identified by sequencing pre-transplant mixed lymphocyte reaction products and comparing these products with unstimulated pre-transplant donor and recipient T cells. A peak of at least 4% donor T cells among recipient peripheral blood mononuclear cells was the definition used for donor T cell macrochimerism. After intestinal transplantation, graft-versus-host and host-versus-graft alloreactive T cell clones were followed in the graft, circulation and bone marrow using bulk TCR-beta CDR3 sequencing. Results the study describes overall, beyond this receptor: Early after transplant, peak levels of circulating GvH clones were found to be associated with declines in HvG clones. In the allografts of patients with donor T cell macrochimerism, GvH to HvG T cell clonal ratios were high. GvH clones were detected in recipient bone marrow, and some of these GvH clones were observed earlier in ileal mucosa or blood, consistent with an intestinal mucosal origin. Conclusions were limited by the relatively low number and heterogeneity of intestinal transplant patients.

The germline V and J ends show losses of 0 bases and 3 bases respectively, and no gene match explains 10 bases of the junction. The germline V gene (reference sequence) supplies CDR1 SGHNT and CDR2 YYREEE. Counted from cysteine to phenylalanine, this CDR3 has 17 amino acids. Only CDR3 DNA remains: 51 bases, in frame from the first base. In light of the paper, this sample's time point label describes: cells obtained before transplantation from donor or recipient. CD3+CD4+ and CD3+CD8+ populations were FACS-sorted from unstimulated pre-transplant donor and recipient cells taken from spleen or lymph nodes. The library was prepared using the immunoSEQ multiplex PCR assay. In most patients, genomic DNA was isolated using the Qiagen DNeasy Blood and Tissue Kit and sent frozen to Adaptive Biotechnologies for TCR sequencing. For most patients, genomic DNA was subjected to high-throughput TCR-beta CDR3 sequencing by Adaptive Biotechnologies. In the source study's methods: Adaptive's ImmunoSEQ software was the source of the TCR sequencing data for 15 to 20 patients, while a few other patients were processed with MiXCR and VDJtools. CD4 versus CD8 sorting errors were corrected by removing sequences found in both subsets at a frequency ratio below 5:1. CDR3 nucleotide sequences shared between donor and recipient were removed because the origin of such sequences could not be assigned. To count as alloreactive, a clone needed at least 2-fold expansion over unstimulated cells and a minimum CFSE-low frequency of 0.002% (template counts) or 0.001% (read counts). Clones were considered mappable if detected in sequenced pre-transplant spleen, lymph node, or MLR CFSE-low populations of the donor or recipient. The cumulative frequency of alloreactive clones was calculated as a percentage of all sequences, weighted by copy number. Imported from immuneACCESS, the table was reduced by TCRdb to in-frame sequences with V and J called. These copies leave out some clones; in studies compared against another copy, an unresolved V gene accounts for under half, and the cause of the remainder is not known. That table gives V, J and clone size, and the DNA gave D and trimming. The sample table shows just over 40,000 clones, and roughly 95% are seen once. Of the sample, roughly 0.58% falls within the top ten clones.

Worth noting for this clone: Its antigen remains undetermined. No base qualities exist here, and no much larger clone lies one base off it.

Recombination connected TRBV5-4 to TRBJ2-3; TRBD2 matches 7 bases in the middle. The sequencing used unstimulated CD8+ T cells sorted from spleen or lymph node cells, collected before transplant. This clonotype was sampled from a human donor who was the organ donor for an intestinal transplant. The CDR3 in this case is CASSLDDGAGYTDTQYF. The sequenced DNA: TGTGCCAGCAGCTTGGATGATGGAGCGGGGTATACAGATACGCAGTATTTT.